This T cell receptor beta chain came from a study of blood T cell repertoires in COVID-19 (dated by TCRdb to the early 2020s). In the study overall: Samples from collaborators originated in the United States, Italy and Spain and spanned both the acute and convalescent phases of COVID-19. The material from the prospective study consisted of cDNA or gDNA derived from T cells, B-cell-depleted T cells, or PBMCs. The dataset comprised deeply sampled blood TCRbeta repertoires from subjects exposed to, actively infected with, or recovered from COVID-19. The repertoires were released in a freely available public database intended as a resource for research on the immune response to SARS-CoV-2. The samples were drawn from the first 160 participants of the ongoing ImmuneRACE study and from 1,254 subjects provided by 6 global collaborators. Nearly every sample came with metadata listing a de-identified subject ID, COVID-19 status, age in years and sex. HLA class I and class II types, where available, came from metadata supplied by the sample provider rather than from assay-based typing.

TCRbeta CDR3 regions were amplified from genomic DNA by means of the immunoSEQ Assay, a bias-controlled multiplex PCR. The source study handled its data this way. Nucleated cell counts per sample were estimated from amplification of reference gene primers within the assay. To quantify the absolute abundance of each unique TCRbeta CDR3 rearrangement, sequence reads were collapsed and filtered. Productive Simpson clonality was computed per sample as the square root of Simpson's diversity index over productive rearrangements. TCRdb retrieved this table from immuneACCESS and kept in-frame rearrangements only. Not all clones are present; in checked studies, unresolved V genes account for under half, and no reason is known for the remainder. That table gives V, J and clone size, and the DNA gave D and trimming. Here the sample has about 210,000 clones; about four fifths occur a single time. Clones ranked in the top ten supply approximately 7.4% of the sample.

Whole blood was collected in K2EDTA tubes by collaborating institutions according to the institutions' own protocols. For TCRbeta analysis, collaborators shipped samples in one of three forms: frozen whole blood, isolated PBMCs, or DNA extracted from either of those sample types. As concerns this clone: This receptor's antigen is unknown. No qualities accompany the bases; no much larger clone lies one base away.

Results and caveats for the whole study, not just this receptor: Clinical and demographic metadata were provided uncurated, with the amount varying by source and participant.

From its cysteine to its phenylalanine, the CDR3 spans 13 amino acids. Only the CDR3 portion is preserved as DNA: 39 bases, with reading frame beginning at the first base. The germline V gene yields SGHDT for CDR1 and YYEEEE for CDR2. The V and J segments used are TRBV5-6 and TRBJ2-2, and 8 junctional nucleotides match TRBD2. The sequence was collected from a woman aged 45-65 years with acute or convalescent COVID-19. Sequencing input: peripheral blood. Here is the DNA: TGTGCTGTCGGCGGGAGGCGGACCGGGGAGCTGTTTTTT. Its amino acids are CAVGGRRTGELFF.